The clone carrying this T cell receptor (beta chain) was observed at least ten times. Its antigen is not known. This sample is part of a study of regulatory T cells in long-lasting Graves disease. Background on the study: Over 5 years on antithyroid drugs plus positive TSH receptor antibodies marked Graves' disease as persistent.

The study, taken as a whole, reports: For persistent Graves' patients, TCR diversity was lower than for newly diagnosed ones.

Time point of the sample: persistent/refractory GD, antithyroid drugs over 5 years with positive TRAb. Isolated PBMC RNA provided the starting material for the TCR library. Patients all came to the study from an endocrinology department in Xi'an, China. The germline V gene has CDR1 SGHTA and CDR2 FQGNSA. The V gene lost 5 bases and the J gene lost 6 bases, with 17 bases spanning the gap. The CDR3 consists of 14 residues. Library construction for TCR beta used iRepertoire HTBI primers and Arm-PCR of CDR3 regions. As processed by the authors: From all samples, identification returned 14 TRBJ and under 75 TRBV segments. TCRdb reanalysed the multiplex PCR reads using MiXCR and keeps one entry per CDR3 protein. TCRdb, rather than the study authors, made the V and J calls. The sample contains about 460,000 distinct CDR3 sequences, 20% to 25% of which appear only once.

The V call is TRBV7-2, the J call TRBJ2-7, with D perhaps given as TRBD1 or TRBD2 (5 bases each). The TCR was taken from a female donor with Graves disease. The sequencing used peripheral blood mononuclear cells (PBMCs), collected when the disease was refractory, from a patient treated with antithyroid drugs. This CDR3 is CASSRKGRYVEQYF. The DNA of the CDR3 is TGTGCCAGCAGCCGAAAGGGGAGATATGTCGAGCAGTACTTC.